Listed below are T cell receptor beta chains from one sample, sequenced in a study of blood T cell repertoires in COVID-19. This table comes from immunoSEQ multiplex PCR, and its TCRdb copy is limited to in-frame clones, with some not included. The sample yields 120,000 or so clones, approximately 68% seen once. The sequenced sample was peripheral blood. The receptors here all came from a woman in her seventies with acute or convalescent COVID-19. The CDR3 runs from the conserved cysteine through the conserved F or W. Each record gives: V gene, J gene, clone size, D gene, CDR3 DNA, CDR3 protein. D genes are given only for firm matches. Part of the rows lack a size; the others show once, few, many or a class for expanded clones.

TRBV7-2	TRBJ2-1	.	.	TGTGCCAGCAGCTTAAGGGCTCGAACCGGGGATGAGCAGTTCTTC	CASSLRARTGDEQFF
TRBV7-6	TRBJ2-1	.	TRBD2	TGTGCCAGCAGCCCCAGACTAGCGGGAGTTTCAAATGAGCAGTTCTTC	CASSPRLAGVSNEQFF
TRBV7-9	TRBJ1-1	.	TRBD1	TGTGCCAGCAGGAAACAGGGGTCGAGCACTGAAGCTTTCTTT	CASRKQGSSTEAFF
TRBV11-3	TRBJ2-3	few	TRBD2	TGTGCCAGCAGCTCCTGGACTAGCGGAGTCACAGATACGCAGTATTTT	CASSSWTSGVTDTQYF
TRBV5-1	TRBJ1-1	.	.	TGCGCCAGCAGTTACAGGTCAGGGTCTGAAGCTTTCTTT	CASSYRSGSEAFF
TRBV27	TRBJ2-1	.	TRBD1	TGTGCCAGCGGGGGACAGGGGAGAGATGAGCAGTTCTTC	CASGGQGRDEQFF
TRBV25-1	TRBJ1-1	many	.	TGTGCCAGCAGACTCAACACTGAAGCTTTCTTT	CASRLNTEAFF
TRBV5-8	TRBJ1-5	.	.	TGTGCCAGCAGCTCGGGACTGAAGGGGAATCAGCCCCAGCATTTT	CASSSGLKGNQPQHF
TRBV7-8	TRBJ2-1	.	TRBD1	TGTGCCAGCAGCCTCCAGGGGGATGAGCAGTTCTTC	CASSLQGDEQFF
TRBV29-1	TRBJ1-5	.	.	TGCAGCGTTTCTGGGGGAGGAAATCAGCCCCAGCATTTT	CSVSGGGNQPQHF
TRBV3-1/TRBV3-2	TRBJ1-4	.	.	TGTGCCAGCAGCCCTGACACTTTACAGATTGGGAAACTGTTTTTT	CASSPDTLQIGKLFF
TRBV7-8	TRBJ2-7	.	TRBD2	TGTGCCAGCAGCCGAGCGGGAGGACCCTACGAGCAGTACTTC	CASSRAGGPYEQYF
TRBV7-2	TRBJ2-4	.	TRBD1	TGTGCCAGCAGCCTCCGGGGGGGACAGGGGTATGGTTCCAAAAACATTCAGTACTTC	CASSLRGGQGYGSKNIQYF
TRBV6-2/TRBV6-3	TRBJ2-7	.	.	TGTGCCAGCAGTTACCAATTCTACGAGCAGTACTTC	CASSYQFYEQYF
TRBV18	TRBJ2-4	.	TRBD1	TGTGCCAGCTCACCACCCCGGACAGGGAGTCAGGACATTCAGTACTTC	CASSPPRTGSQDIQYF
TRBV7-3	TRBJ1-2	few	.	TGTGCCAGCAGCTTTTATTCCTCCAGGAGGACTAACTATGGCTACACCTTC	CASSFYSSRRTNYGYTF
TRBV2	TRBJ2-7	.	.	TGTGCCAGCAGGGCGGGAAGCTACGAGCAGTACTTC	CASRAGSYEQYF
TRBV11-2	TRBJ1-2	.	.	TGTGCCAGCAGCGACAGGTTCTATGGCTACACCTTC	CASSDRFYGYTF
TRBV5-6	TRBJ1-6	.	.	TGTGCCAGCAATTCGAGAGGCAGTTATAATTCACCCCTCCACTTT	CASNSRGSYNSPLHF
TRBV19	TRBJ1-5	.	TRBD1	TGTGCCAGTAGTATCACTGACAGGGCTCAGCCCCAGCATTTT	CASSITDRAQPQHF
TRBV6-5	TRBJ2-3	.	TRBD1	TGTGCCAGCAGTTACGCGCAGGGGGCGGGAAATACGCAGTATTTT	CASSYAQGAGNTQYF
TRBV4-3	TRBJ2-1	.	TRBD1	TGCGCCAGCAGCCAAGATGGGAGACAGGGCAATGAGCAGTTCTTC	CASSQDGRQGNEQFF
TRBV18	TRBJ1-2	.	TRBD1	TGTGCCAGCTCGCGAGGGACAGGGGGAACAAACTATGGCTACACCTTC	CASSRGTGGTNYGYTF
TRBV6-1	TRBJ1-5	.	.	TGTGCCAGCAGTGAAGCTACAGGGAAACAGCCCCAGCATTTT	CASSEATGKQPQHF
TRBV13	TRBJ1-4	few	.	TGTGCCAGCAGCTTGGGCCCCGAGGGGGTGTTTTTT	CASSLGPEGVFF
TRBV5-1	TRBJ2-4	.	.	TGCGCCAGCAGCTTGGAGGCAGGGGTGGCCAAAAACATTCAGTACTTC	CASSLEAGVAKNIQYF
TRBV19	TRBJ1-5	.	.	TGTGCCAGTAGTATAAGCAGGGAATGGAATCAGCCCCAGCATTTT	CASSISREWNQPQHF
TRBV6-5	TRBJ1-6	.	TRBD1	TGTGCCAGCAGAGACAGGGGTCGTTCTAATTCACCCCTCCACTTT	CASRDRGRSNSPLHF
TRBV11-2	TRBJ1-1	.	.	TGTGCCAGCAGCTCGGGGGGGGGCACTGAAGCTTTCTTT	CASSSGGGTEAFF
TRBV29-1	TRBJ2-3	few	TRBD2	TGCAGCGTTGAAGAGACTAGCGGGAGAGATACGCAGTATTTT	CSVEETSGRDTQYF
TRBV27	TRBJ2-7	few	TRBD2	TGTGCCAGCACCAACTGGGGGGGGACTAGCGAGACCCTGTACTTC	CASTNWGGTSETLYF
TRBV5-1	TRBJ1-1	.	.	TGCGCCAGCAGCTTGGAGAGGAACACTGAAGCTTTCTTT	CASSLERNTEAFF
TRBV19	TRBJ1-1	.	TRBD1	TGTGCCAGCCCGACAATGAAGGGGACAGGGGGCATTGAGAACACTGAAGCTTTCTTT	CASPTMKGTGGIENTEAFF
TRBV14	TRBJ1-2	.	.	TGTGCCAGCAGCCCCCTGACAGAACACTATGGCTACACCTTC	CASSPLTEHYGYTF
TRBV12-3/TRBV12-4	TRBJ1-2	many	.	TGTGCCACCCTCGACAGGACTAACTATGGCTACACCTTC	CATLDRTNYGYTF
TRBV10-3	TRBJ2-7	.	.	TGTGCCATCAGTGCGACAGGCCTAGGGGAGCAGTACTTC	CAISATGLGEQYF
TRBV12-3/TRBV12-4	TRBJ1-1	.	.	TGTGCCAGCAGCCTCGGACGGGGTGAAGCTTTCTTT	CASSLGRGEAFF
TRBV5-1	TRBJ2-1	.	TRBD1	TGCGCCAGCAGCGTCGGACAGGGCCCCTACAATGAGCAGTTCTTC	CASSVGQGPYNEQFF
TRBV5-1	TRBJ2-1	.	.	TGCGCCAGCAGCACCTTACGAGGCCCCTACAATGAGCAGTTCTTC	CASSTLRGPYNEQFF
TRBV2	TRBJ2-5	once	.	TGTGCCAGCAGTAAAGTAAGAGAAGAGACCCAGTACTTC	CASSKVREETQYF
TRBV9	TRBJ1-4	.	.	TGTGCCAGCAGCGCAGGGCCCAGTAAAGAGCTGTTTTTT	CASSAGPSKELFF
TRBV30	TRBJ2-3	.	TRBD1	TGTGCCTGGAGTGGCCGGAGACAGGGTGGGGCAGATACGCAGTATTTT	CAWSGRRQGGADTQYF
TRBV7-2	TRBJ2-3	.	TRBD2	TGTGCCAGCAGCTCTCAACCCAGCGGGGGGGCAGGGGATACGCAGTATTTT	CASSSQPSGGAGDTQYF
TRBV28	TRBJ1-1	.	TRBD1	TGTGCCAGCAGCATACAGGGGGCTAACACTGAAGCTTTCTTT	CASSIQGANTEAFF
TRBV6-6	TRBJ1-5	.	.	TGTGCCAGCAGTTACGGTGAGGTTAGCAATCAGCCCCAGCATTTT	CASSYGEVSNQPQHF
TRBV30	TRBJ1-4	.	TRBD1	TGTGCCTGGAGTAGGGACAGGGGCGATGAAAAACTGTTTTTT	CAWSRDRGDEKLFF
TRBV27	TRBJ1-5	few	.	TGTGCCAGCAGCCCATTCGGCACAGGAAAGTTGAGTCAGCCCCAGCATTTT	CASSPFGTGKLSQPQHF
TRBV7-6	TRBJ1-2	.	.	TGTGCCAGCAGCTTAGGGGGGGGCGCGAGCTATGGCTACACCTTC	CASSLGGGASYGYTF
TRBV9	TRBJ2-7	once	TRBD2	TGTGCCAGCAGCGTCGGGACTAGCGGTTACGAGCAGTACTTC	CASSVGTSGYEQYF
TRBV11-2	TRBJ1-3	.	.	TGTGCCAGCAGCTTAGGGCCAGGGCCCGGAAACACCATATATTTT	CASSLGPGPGNTIYF
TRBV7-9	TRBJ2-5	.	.	TGTGCCAGCAGCGCCAAGCCCGGGGCAGGGGCTCGAGGAGAGACCCAGTACTTC	CASSAKPGAGARGETQYF
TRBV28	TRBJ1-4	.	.	TGTGCCAGCAGTTTGGGCGGCGGGGAACCAAAACTGTTTTTT	CASSLGGGEPKLFF